This T cell receptor beta chain was documented in a study of blood T cell repertoires in COVID-19. Study in general: The United States, Italy and Spain were the sources of the acute and convalescent COVID-19 samples. Nucleic acid was either cDNA or gDNA, and it came from T cells, B-cell-depleted T cells, or PBMCs.

CDR3 length: 15 residues. Germline V CDR1 and CDR2: SGHKS, YYEKEE (reference sequence). Trimming stripped 2 bases from V and 14 bases from J, with 20 bases between. Seattle researchers signed up patients amid active infection and tracked them longitudinally. Per the original data handling: Estimated nucleated cell counts came from reference gene primer amplification. The data were produced by immunoSEQ multiplex PCR, yet TCRdb's version contains in-frame clones alone and is incomplete. V and J calls plus clone size are reproduced from that table; the DNA served to infer D and trimming. The sample includes 50,000 to 75,000 clones, roughly 78% of them seen just once.

The specimen sequenced was peripheral blood. The J gene is TRBJ1-6, the V gene TRBV5-5; D ambiguous. The clonotype was recovered from a man in his sixties with COVID-19, enrolled during active disease. The CDR3 region is CASSLSGLPGVTLHF. DNA for the CDR3: TGTGCCAGCAGCTTAAGCGGACTGCCTGGTGTCACCCTCCACTTT.